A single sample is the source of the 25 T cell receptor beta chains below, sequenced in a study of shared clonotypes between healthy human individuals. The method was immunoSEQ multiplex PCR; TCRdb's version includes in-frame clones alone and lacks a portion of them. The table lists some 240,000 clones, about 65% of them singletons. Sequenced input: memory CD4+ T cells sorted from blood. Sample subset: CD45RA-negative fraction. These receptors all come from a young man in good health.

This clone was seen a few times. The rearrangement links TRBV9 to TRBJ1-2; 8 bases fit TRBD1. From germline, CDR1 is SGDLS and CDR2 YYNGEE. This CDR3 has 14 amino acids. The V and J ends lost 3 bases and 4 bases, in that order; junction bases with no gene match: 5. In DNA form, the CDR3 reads TGTGCCAGCAGCGCCCTCGGACAGGGCTATGGCTACACCTTC. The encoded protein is CASSALGQGYGYTF. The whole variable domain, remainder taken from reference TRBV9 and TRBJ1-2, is DSGVTQTPKHLITATGQRVTLRCSPRSGDLSVYWYQQSLDQGLQFLIQYYNGEERAKGNILERFSAQQFPDLHSELNLSSLELGDSALYFCASSALGQGYGYTFGSGTRLTVV.

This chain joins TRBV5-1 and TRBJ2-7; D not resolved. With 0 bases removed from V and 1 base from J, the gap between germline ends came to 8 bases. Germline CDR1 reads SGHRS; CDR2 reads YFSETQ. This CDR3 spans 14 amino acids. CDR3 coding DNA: TGCGCCAGCAGCTTGGTTCCGGAGTCCTACGAGCAGTACTTC. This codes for CASSLVPESYEQYF.

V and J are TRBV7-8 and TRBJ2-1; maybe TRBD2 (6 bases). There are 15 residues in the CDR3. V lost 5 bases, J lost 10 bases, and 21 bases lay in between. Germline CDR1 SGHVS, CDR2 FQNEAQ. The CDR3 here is CASSLLWAKGGEQFF. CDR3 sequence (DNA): TGTGCCAGCAGCCTCTTATGGGCCAAAGGAGGGGAGCAGTTCTTC.

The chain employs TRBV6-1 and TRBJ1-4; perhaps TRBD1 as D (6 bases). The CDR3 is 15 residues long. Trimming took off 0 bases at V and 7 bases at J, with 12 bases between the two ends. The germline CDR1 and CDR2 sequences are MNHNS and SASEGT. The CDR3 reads CASSEALGAGEKLFF. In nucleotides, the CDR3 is TGTGCCAGCAGTGAAGCATTGGGGGCCGGTGAAAAACTGTTTTTT.

In DNA, the CDR3 is TGTGCCAGCAGCTTAGGCCCTTCTGGAAACACCATATATTTT. The encoded protein is CASSLGPSGNTIYF. The genes are TRBV7-2 and TRBJ1-3; D remains ambiguous. CDR1 is SGHTA, CDR2 FQGNSA, per germline. The CDR3 spans 14 residues. The V end lost 1 base, the J end lost 1 base, and 5 bases lay between the germline ends.

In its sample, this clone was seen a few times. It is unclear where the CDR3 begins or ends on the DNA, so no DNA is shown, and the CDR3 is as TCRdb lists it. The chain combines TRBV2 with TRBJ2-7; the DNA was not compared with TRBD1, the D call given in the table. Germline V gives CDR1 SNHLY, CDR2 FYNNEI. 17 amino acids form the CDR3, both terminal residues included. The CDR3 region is CASTKGFGPGTTYEQYF.

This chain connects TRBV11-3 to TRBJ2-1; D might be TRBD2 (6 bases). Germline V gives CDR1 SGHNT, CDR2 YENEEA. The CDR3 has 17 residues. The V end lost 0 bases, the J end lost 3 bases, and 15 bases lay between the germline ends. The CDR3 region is CASSLDSRDFYYNEQFF. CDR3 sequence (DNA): TGTGCCAGCAGCTTAGATTCCCGGGACTTTTACTACAATGAGCAGTTCTTC.

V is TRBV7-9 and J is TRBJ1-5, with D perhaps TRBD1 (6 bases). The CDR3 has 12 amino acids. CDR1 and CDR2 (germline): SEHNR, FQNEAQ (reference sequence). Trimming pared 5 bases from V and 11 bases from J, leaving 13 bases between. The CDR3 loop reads CASSTGTWAQHF. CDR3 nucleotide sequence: TGTGCCAGCAGCACAGGGACATGGGCCCAGCATTTT.

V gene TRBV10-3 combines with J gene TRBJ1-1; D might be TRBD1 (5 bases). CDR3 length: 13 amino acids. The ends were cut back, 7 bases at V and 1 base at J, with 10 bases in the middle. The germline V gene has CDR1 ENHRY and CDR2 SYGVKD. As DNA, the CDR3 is TGTGCCATCATCAACCAGGGGAACACTGAAGCTTTCTTT. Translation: CAIINQGNTEAFF.

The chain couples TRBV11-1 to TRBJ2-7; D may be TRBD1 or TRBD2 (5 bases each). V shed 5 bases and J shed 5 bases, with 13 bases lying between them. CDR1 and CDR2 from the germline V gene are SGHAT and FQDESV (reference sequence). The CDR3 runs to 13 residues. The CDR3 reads CASSRDEGHEQYF. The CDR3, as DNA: TGTGCCAGCAGCCGAGATGAGGGGCACGAGCAGTACTTC.

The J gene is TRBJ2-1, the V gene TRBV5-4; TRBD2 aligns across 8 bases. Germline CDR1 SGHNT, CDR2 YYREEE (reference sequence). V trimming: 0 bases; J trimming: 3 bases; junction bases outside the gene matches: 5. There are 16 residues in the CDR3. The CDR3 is CASSLDSGANYNEQFF. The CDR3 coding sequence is TGTGCCAGCAGCTTGGATAGCGGGGCTAACTACAATGAGCAGTTCTTC.

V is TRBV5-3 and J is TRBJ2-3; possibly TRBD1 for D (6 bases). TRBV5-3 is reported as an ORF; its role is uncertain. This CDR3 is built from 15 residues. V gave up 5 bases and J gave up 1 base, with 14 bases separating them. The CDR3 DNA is TGTGCCAGAAGGTTTACAGGGAAATGCACAGATACGCAGTATTTT. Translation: CARRFTGKCTDTQYF.

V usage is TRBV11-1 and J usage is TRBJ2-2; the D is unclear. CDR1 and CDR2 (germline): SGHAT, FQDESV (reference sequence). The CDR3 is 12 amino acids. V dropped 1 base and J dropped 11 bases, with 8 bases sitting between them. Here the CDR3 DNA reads TGTGCCAGCAGCTTAGGGCGAATCGAGCTGTTTTTT. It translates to CASSLGRIELFF. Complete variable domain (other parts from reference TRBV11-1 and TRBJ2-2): EAEVAQSPRYKITEKSQAVAFWCDPISGHATLYWYRQILGQGPELLVQFQDESVVDDSQLPKDRFSAERLKGVDSTLKIQPAELGDSAMYLCASSLGRIELFFGEGSRLTVL.

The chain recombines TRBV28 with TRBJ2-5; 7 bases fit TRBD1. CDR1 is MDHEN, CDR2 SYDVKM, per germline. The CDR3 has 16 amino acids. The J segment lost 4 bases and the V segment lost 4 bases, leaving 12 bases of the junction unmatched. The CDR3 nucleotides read TGTGCCAGCAGTTGGGTGGGTCGAGGGGGCGGAGAGACCCAGTACTTC. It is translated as CASSWVGRGGGETQYF.

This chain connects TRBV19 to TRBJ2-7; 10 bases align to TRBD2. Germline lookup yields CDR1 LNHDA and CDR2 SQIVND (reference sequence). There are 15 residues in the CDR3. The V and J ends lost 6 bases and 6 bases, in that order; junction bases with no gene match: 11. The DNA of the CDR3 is TGTGCCAGTAGGAAAGCCGGACTAGCGGACGGCGAGCAGTACTTC. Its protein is CASRKAGLADGEQYF.

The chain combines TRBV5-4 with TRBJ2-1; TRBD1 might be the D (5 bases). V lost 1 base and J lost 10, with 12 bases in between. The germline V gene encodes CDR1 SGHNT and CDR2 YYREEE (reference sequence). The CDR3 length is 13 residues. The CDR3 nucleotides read TGTGCCAGCAGCTTGACTACCTCAGGGGAGCAGTTCTTC. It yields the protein CASSLTTSGEQFF.

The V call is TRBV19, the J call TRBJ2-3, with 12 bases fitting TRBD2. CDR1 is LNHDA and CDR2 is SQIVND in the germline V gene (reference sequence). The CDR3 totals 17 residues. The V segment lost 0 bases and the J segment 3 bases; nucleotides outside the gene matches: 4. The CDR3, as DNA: TGTGCCAGTAGTATAGAGACTAGCGGGAGTCGGACAGATACGCAGTATTTT. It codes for CASSIETSGSRTDTQYF.

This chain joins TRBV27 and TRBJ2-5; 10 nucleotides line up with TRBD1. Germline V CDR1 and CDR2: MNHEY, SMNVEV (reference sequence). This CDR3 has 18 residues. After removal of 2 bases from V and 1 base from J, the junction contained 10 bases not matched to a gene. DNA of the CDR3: TGTGCCAGCAGTTTAGGGGAACCGGGACAGGGGTTCCAAGAGACCCAGTACTTC. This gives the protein CASSLGEPGQGFQETQYF.

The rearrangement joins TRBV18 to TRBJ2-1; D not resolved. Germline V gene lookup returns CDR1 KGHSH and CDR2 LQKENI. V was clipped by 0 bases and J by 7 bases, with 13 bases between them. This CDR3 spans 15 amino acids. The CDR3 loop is CASSPPLPAGNEQFF. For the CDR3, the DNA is TGTGCCAGCTCACCACCGCTCCCCGCTGGTAATGAGCAGTTCTTC.

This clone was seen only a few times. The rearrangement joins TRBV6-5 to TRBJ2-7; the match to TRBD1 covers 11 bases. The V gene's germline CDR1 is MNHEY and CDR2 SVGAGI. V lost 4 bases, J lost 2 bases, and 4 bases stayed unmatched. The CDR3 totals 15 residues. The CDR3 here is CASSSPGQGAYEQYF. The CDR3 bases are TGTGCCAGCAGTTCCCCGGGACAGGGGGCCTACGAGCAGTACTTC.

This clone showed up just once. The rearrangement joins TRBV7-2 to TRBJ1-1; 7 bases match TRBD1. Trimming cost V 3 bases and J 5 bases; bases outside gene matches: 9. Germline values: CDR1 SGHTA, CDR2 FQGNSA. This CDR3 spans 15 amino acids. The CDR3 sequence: CASSLVEGAVTEAFF. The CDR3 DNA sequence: TGTGCCAGCAGCTTGGTGGAGGGGGCAGTGACTGAAGCTTTCTTT. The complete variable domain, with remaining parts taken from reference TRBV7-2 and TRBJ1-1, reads GAGVSQSPSNKVTEKGKDVELRCDPISGHTALYWYRQSLGQGLEFLIYFQGNSAPDKSGLPSDRFSAERTGGSVSTLTIQRTQQEDSAVYLCASSLVEGAVTEAFFGQGTRLTVV.

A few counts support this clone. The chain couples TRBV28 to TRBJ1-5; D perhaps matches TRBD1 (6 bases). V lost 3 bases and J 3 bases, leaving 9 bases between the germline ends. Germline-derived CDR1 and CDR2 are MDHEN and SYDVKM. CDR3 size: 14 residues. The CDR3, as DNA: TGTGCCAGCAGTTTCGGACAGTTCAATCAGCCCCAGCATTTT. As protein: CASSFGQFNQPQHF.

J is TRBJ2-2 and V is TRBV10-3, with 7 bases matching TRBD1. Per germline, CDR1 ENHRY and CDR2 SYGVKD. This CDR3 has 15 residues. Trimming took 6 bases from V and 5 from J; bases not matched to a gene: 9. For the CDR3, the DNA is TGTGCCATCAGCGCCGGGACAGTAACAACCGGGGAGCTGTTTTTT. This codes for CAISAGTVTTGELFF.

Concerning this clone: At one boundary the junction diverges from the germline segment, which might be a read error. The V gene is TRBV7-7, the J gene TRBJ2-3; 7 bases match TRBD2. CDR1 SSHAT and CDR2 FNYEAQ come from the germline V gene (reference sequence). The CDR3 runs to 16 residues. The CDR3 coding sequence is TGTGCTAGCAGCCGCGGGAGACAACCTGGGGCAGATACGCAGTATTTT. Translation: CASSRGRQPGADTQYF.

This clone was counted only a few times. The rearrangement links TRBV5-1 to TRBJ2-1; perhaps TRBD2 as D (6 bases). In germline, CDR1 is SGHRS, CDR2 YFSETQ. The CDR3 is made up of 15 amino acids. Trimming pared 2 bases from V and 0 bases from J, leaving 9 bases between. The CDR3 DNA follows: TGCGCCAGCAGCTTTAGCGGCAGCTCCTACAATGAGCAGTTCTTC. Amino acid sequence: CASSFSGSSYNEQFF.